Sequencing of this TCR beta chain was carried out in a study of cytomegalovirus exposure and HLA in healthy donors. Trimming left V 2 bases short and J 6 bases short, with 14 bases between. From germline, CDR1 is MNHEY and CDR2 SVGAGI. The CDR3 has 14 amino acids. Generated by immunoSEQ multiplex PCR, the TCRdb table keeps only in-frame clones and is missing some. The sample lists nearly 80,000 clones; approximately 93% were seen once. Sequencing was carried out using PBMCs. The receptor was isolated from a woman aged 25 to 39 in good health and CMV-seronegative. V and J are TRBV6-5 and TRBJ2-7; a possible D gene is TRBD1 (5 bases). CDR3 bases: TGTGCCAGCAGTTACGGGGCCAGGGCCTCCGAGCAGTACTTC. Protein product: CASSYGARASEQYF.